Listed below are T cell receptor beta chains from one sample, sequenced in a study of blood T cells in healthy people across ages. MiXCR was run by TCRdb on the 5' RACE reads, yielding one entry per CDR3 protein. The sample has under 1,100,000 distinct CDR3 sequences, approximately 25% seen once. This sample was also put to use in a study of T cells of mothers and their children.

The sample taken for sequencing was blood. Source of these receptors: a girl aged 2 to 10 in good health. Each CDR3 is given without its conserved first and last residue. Fields, in order: V gene, CDR3 protein.

>TRBV5-1
ASSLALGGETQY
>TRBV4-1
GSSQATPLAGGPGYEQY
>TRBV5-6
ASSYTSGRVY
>TRBV28
ASSVGGPRELF
>TRBV12-5
ASGFLPNEKLF
>TRBV4-3
ASSQDVLSSYNEQF
>TRBV5-1
ANSEGQGYTEAF
>TRBV7-2
ASSSTGWAQY
>TRBV5-1
ASTMGALPPYEQY
>TRBV5-1
ASSLAPGLAAPYEQY
>TRBV28
ASSSTMGTRETQY
>TRBV6-5
ASIPPGQGNGYT
>TRBV6-6
ASKSEGIGELF
>TRBV4-2
ASSQDLGGNEQF
>TRBV4-3
ASSHDRGPSYEQY
>TRBV15
ATSRASTGAKEDT
>TRBV7-9
ASSPATSYYEQY
>TRBV10-3
AISELGRVEQY
>TRBV19
ASSIFTGGVNEELF
>TRBV29-1
SVTGTSGWNEQF